This TCR beta chain was found in a study of blood T cell repertoires in COVID-19. This CDR3 is built from 15 residues. Germline loops: CDR1 MNHEY, CDR2 SVGAGI. The ends lost 3 bases at V and 8 bases at J; junction bases unmatched: 4. Method: immunoSEQ multiplex PCR; TCRdb's copy keeps in-frame clones and lacks some. The data contain nearly 350,000 clones, about 86% of them singletons. Material: peripheral blood. The chain couples TRBV6-5 to TRBJ2-1; TRBD2 aligns across 13 bases. This receptor was obtained from a man aged 25 to 40 with active or convalescent COVID-19. CDR3 in amino acids: CASSYGLAGDYEQFF. CDR3 nucleotides: TGTGCCAGCAGTTATGGACTAGCGGGGGACTATGAGCAGTTCTTC.